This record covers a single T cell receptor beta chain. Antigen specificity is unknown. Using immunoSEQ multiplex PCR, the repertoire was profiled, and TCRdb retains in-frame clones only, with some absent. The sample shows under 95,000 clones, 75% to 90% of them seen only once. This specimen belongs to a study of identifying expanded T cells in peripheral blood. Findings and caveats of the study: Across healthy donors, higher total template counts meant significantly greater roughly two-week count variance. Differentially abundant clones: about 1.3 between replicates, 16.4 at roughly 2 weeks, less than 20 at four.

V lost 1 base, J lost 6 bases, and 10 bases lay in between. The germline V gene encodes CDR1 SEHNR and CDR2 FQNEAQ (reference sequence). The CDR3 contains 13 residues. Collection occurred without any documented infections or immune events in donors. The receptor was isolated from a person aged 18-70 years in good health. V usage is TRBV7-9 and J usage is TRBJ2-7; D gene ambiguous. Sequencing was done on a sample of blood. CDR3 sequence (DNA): TGTGCCAGCAGCTTAGACGTGGGTGGCGAGCAGTACTTC. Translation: CASSLDVGGEQYF.